A single sample is the source of the 27 T cell receptor beta chains below, sequenced in a study of blood T cell repertoires in COVID-19 (dated by TCRdb to the early 2020s). Library construction relied on the immunoSEQ multiplex PCR assay. Sourced from immuneACCESS, this table was stored by TCRdb with only in-frame sequences that have V and J called. A share of the clones is absent; for the studies checked, an unresolved V gene accounts for under half, and the remainder has no known explanation. For this sample the table gives about 26,000 clones, of which 82% were detected only once. The ten largest clones capture under 35% of the sample. Material for sequencing was peripheral blood. These receptor sequences come from a human donor in a cohort sampled during active COVID-19.

The chain uses TRBV10-2 and TRBJ2-7, with 9 bases aligning to TRBD2. The CDR3 totals 16 residues. The V gene's germline CDR1 is WSHSY and CDR2 SAAADI. V lost 4 bases to trimming and J lost 0 bases; unmatched junction nucleotides: 7. CDR3 coding DNA: TGCGCCAGCAGTGTCCCAATAGCGGGGGACTCCTACGAGCAGTACTTC. This sequence encodes CASSVPIAGDSYEQYF.

The chain has TRBV11-1 and TRBJ1-1, with D possibly being TRBD1 (5 bases). CDR3 length: 14 amino acids. Looked up from germline, CDR1 is SGHAT and CDR2 is FQDESV (reference sequence). Trimming cost V 3 bases and J 1 base, with 9 bases left between them. This chain's CDR3 is CASSLPGGNTEAFF. The CDR3 nucleotides are TGTGCCAGCAGCTTGCCGGGGGGGAACACTGAAGCTTTCTTT.

In regard to this clone: The junction departs from germline at one end; a sequencing error may be responsible. The J gene is TRBJ2-7, the V gene TRBV20-1; 8 bases fit TRBD2. The CDR3 totals 11 residues. In germline, CDR1 is DFQATT, CDR2 SNEGSKA (reference sequence). CDR3 residues: CSAGTSVRPSF. Written as DNA, the CDR3 is TGCAGTGCTGGGACTAGTGTACGACCCAGCTTC.

The genes are TRBV7-2 and TRBJ2-7; D not resolved. Trimming pared 1 base from V and 0 bases from J, leaving 7 bases between. Per germline, CDR1 SGHTA and CDR2 FQGNSA. CDR3 length: 14 amino acids. CDR3 DNA: TGTGCCAGCAGCTTAGTCGACAACTCCTACGAGCAGTACTTC. It specifies CASSLVDNSYEQYF.

The rearrangement links TRBV5-1 to TRBJ2-3; D is ambiguous. This CDR3 comprises 16 residues. Between the trimmed V and J ends, which lost 4 bases and 3 bases, there was a span of 18 bases. CDR1 is SGHRS, CDR2 YFSETQ, per germline. CDR3 sequence: CASSVVLARSTDTQYF. The CDR3 DNA reads TGCGCCAGCAGCGTGGTCCTCGCACGGTCGACAGATACGCAGTATTTT.

V gene TRBV5-5 combines with J gene TRBJ2-5, with 8 positions matching TRBD2. Germline loops: CDR1 SGHKS, CDR2 YYEKEE (reference sequence). CDR3 length: 18 amino acids. V was clipped by 2 bases and J by 1 base; unmatched bases: 13. CDR3 DNA sequence: TGTGCCAGCAGCTTAGCACCCCGGGGGGGCGGGGGCCAAGAGACCCAGTACTTC. The encoded protein is CASSLAPRGGGGQETQYF. The full variable domain, rest sourced from reference TRBV5-5 and TRBJ2-5, is DAGVTQSPTHLIKTRGQQVTLRCSPISGHKSVSWYQQVLGQGPQFIFQYYEKEERGRGNFPDRFSARQFPNYSSELNVNALLLGDSALYLCASSLAPRGGGGQETQYFGPGTRLLVL.

This clone was seen once. Compared with germline, one end of the junction differs, possibly owing to a read error. The chain carries TRBV7-2 and TRBJ2-2, with D possibly TRBD2 on 5 matching bases. This CDR3 has 14 residues. Germline V CDR1 and CDR2: SGHTA, FQGNSA. DNA for the CDR3: TGTGCCAGCAGCCCTGCCGGGAACTCCGGGGAGCTGTTTTTT. Translated, it gives CASSPAGNSGELFF.

The rearrangement uses TRBV7-3 and TRBJ2-6; perhaps TRBD1 as D (5 bases). Trimming shortened V by 5 bases and J by 0 bases, and 14 bases separated the two germline ends. This CDR3 region has 17 residues. CDR1 is SGHTA, CDR2 FQGTGA, per germline. The CDR3 DNA reads as TGTGCCAGCAGCGTCCGCCCTAGGGGCTCTGGGGCCAACGTCCTGACTTTC. The encoded protein is CASSVRPRGSGANVLTF.

The chain links TRBV9 to TRBJ1-3, with D tentatively TRBD1 (5 bases). Trimming stripped 2 bases from V and 3 bases from J, with 9 bases between. This CDR3 region has 14 residues. Germline V CDR1 and CDR2: SGDLS, YYNGEE. The CDR3: CASSVAGGGNTIYF. In DNA, the CDR3 is TGTGCCAGCAGCGTGGCCGGGGGTGGAAACACCATATATTTT.

The chain joins TRBV28 to TRBJ1-4; TRBD1 matches at 8 bases. From germline, CDR1 is MDHEN and CDR2 SYDVKM. The ends lost 4 bases at V and 3 bases at J; junction bases unmatched: 4. The CDR3 consists of 15 residues. The CDR3 reads CASSSWTGPNEKLFF. The CDR3 DNA sequence: TGTGCCAGCAGTTCGTGGACAGGGCCTAATGAAAAACTGTTTTTT.

The V and J genes are TRBV6-2 or TRBV6-3 and TRBJ2-7; 8 nucleotides agree with TRBD2. The J segment lost 1 base and the V segment lost 6 bases, leaving 8 bases of the junction unmatched. The germline V gene encodes CDR1 MNHEY and CDR2 SVGEGT. The CDR3 totals 15 residues. The CDR3 sequence is CASSRGLAVSYEQYF. CDR3 nucleotides: TGTGCCAGCAGCCGAGGACTAGCAGTTTCCTACGAGCAGTACTTC.

This chain connects TRBV4-1 to TRBJ1-1; D gene ambiguous. The V gene's germline CDR1 is MGHRA and CDR2 YSYEKL. The CDR3 is made up of 16 amino acids. V was pared by 1 base and J by 1 base, with 13 bases between. The CDR3 DNA is TGCGCCAGCAGCCAAGCACTAGGGCAGTGGAACACTGAAGCTTTCTTT. Translated, it gives CASSQALGQWNTEAFF.

The chain recombines TRBV5-1 with TRBJ1-3; 8 nucleotides match TRBD1. The CDR3 loop spans 17 amino acids. Germline V gene sequence: CDR1 SGHRS, CDR2 YFSETQ. The V segment lost 3 bases and the J segment 0 bases; nucleotides outside the gene matches: 8. CDR3 amino acids: CASSSTGQGSSGNTIYF. The CDR3 region has the DNA TGCGCCAGCAGCTCAACCGGACAGGGTAGCTCTGGAAACACCATATATTTT.

The chain is built from TRBV19 and TRBJ1-6, with D perhaps TRBD1 (5 bases). The germline CDR1 and CDR2 sequences are LNHDA and SQIVND (reference sequence). V lost 5 bases to trimming and J lost 6 bases, with 14 bases between them. CDR3 length: 15 amino acids. The CDR3, as DNA: TGTGCCAGTAGTTCCGATCAGGGCCGTAATTCACCCCTCCACTTT. Encoded protein: CASSSDQGRNSPLHF.

This chain uses TRBV6-2 or TRBV6-3 with TRBJ2-1, with 7 bases lining up with TRBD1. There are 15 residues in the CDR3. The germline V gene encodes CDR1 MNHEY and CDR2 SVGEGT. Losses at the gene ends were 2 bases for V and 10 bases for J; bases not matched to a gene: 11. The CDR3 reads CASSYPVPGGEEQFF. In DNA form, the CDR3 reads TGTGCCAGCAGTTACCCCGTCCCAGGGGGAGAGGAGCAGTTCTTC.

This rearrangement joins TRBV13 to TRBJ2-5; no firm D call. This CDR3 spans 11 amino acids. V shed 3 bases and J shed 5 bases, with 4 bases lying between them. Germline V gene sequence: CDR1 PRHDT, CDR2 FYEKMQ (reference sequence). CDR3 region: CASSFGETQYF. The CDR3 DNA reads as TGTGCCAGCAGCTTCGGGGAGACCCAGTACTTC.

The genes are TRBV19 and TRBJ1-2; D gene ambiguous. V was cut by 3 bases and J by 4 bases, with 6 bases left in between. Germline assignment: CDR1 LNHDA and CDR2 SQIVND (reference sequence). CDR3 length: 12 residues. The CDR3 spells CASSMVSYGYTF. The CDR3 DNA reads as TGTGCCAGTAGTATGGTCAGCTATGGCTACACCTTC.

The chain combines TRBV18 with TRBJ1-6; no clear D gene. Germline V lookup: CDR1 KGHSH, CDR2 LQKENI. This CDR3 has 15 amino acids. Between the trimmed V and J ends, which lost 6 bases and 6 bases, there was a span of 15 bases. CDR3 in amino acids: CASSSDGRSNSPLHF. The CDR3 region has the DNA TGTGCCAGCTCGTCGGACGGGAGGAGTAATTCACCCCTCCACTTT. The full variable domain, completed using reference TRBV18 and TRBJ1-6, is NAGVMQNPRHLVRRRGQEARLRCSPMKGHSHVYWYRQLPEEGLKFMVYLQKENIIDESGMPKERFSAEFPKEGPSILRIQQVVRGDSAAYFCASSSDGRSNSPLHFGNGTRLTVT.

The chain combines TRBV27 with TRBJ2-1; unclear D gene. This CDR3 spans 14 amino acids. The germline V and J ends were trimmed by 8 bases and 5 bases, with 16 bases remaining between them. CDR1 and CDR2 (germline): MNHEY, SMNVEV (reference sequence). The CDR3 DNA is TGTGCCAGCTACTCCAGGTTTGTCCACAATGAGCAGTTCTTC. This sequence encodes CASYSRFVHNEQFF.

This clone was seen more than once but under ten times. The genes are TRBV10-2 and TRBJ2-7, with D perhaps matching TRBD1 (7 bases). From germline, CDR1 is WSHSY and CDR2 SAAADI. V lost 8 bases to trimming and J lost 4 bases, with 18 bases between them. The CDR3 runs to 14 residues. The CDR3 is CASSEGARFYEQYF. In DNA, the CDR3 is TGCGCCAGCTCGGAGGGGGCGCGGTTTTACGAGCAGTACTTC.

The chain recombines TRBV4-1 with TRBJ2-6; tentatively, D is TRBD2 (6 bases). The ends were cut back, 4 bases at V and 4 bases at J, with 17 bases in the middle. This CDR3 spans 17 amino acids. Germline V gene sequence: CDR1 MGHRA, CDR2 YSYEKL. DNA for the CDR3: TGCGCCAGCAGCCGGAGGGACTTCTCGCAGGGGGCCAACGTCCTGACTTTC. Translated, it gives CASSRRDFSQGANVLTF.

Here the CDR3 DNA reads TGTGCCAGCGCCCCGATCGGGACACCATACAATGAGCAGTTCTTC. Translating gives CASAPIGTPYNEQFF. V is TRBV18 and J is TRBJ2-1, with D perhaps TRBD1 (6 bases). The CDR3 totals 15 residues. Trimming removed 8 bases at V and 4 bases at J, with 18 bases between. Germline V gives CDR1 KGHSH, CDR2 LQKENI.

In this sample, this clone turned up once. The CDR3 loop is CASLKVTFLRTEAFF. CDR3 in DNA: TGTGCCAGCCTTAAAGTGACTTTCCTTCGCACTGAAGCTTTCTTT. The chain employs TRBV25-1 and TRBJ1-1; the D is unclear. Trimming stripped 8 bases from V and 4 bases from J, with 20 bases between. There are 15 residues in the CDR3. Germline-derived CDR1 and CDR2 are MGHDK and SYGVNS.

The CDR3 loop reads CASSEDVSAAKNIQYF. CDR3 nucleotide sequence: TGTGCCAGCAGTGAAGATGTTAGTGCAGCCAAAAACATTCAGTACTTC. V gene TRBV25-1 combines with J gene TRBJ2-4; no clear D. This CDR3 is 16 amino acids long. The V and J ends lost 2 bases and 0 bases respectively, with 11 bases between them. Germline lookup yields CDR1 MGHDK and CDR2 SYGVNS.

CDR3 bases: TGTGCCAGTAGCGTCGGTAGAAGTACCGAAGATACGCAGTATTTT. Translation gives CASSVGRSTEDTQYF. The V gene is TRBV19, the J gene TRBJ2-3; D unclear. The V gene lost 6 bases and the J gene lost 5 bases, with 18 bases spanning the gap. The CDR3 length is 15 residues. In germline, CDR1 is LNHDA, CDR2 SQIVND (reference sequence).

V is TRBV15 and J is TRBJ2-1; D is perhaps TRBD2 (6 bases). This CDR3 has 15 amino acids. Per the germline V gene, CDR1 is LNHNV and CDR2 is YYDKDF (reference sequence). The ends were cut back, 8 bases at V and 0 bases at J, with 14 bases in the middle. The chain's CDR3 is CATAPRLGSYNEQFF. CDR3 DNA: TGTGCCACCGCTCCTCGACTAGGCTCCTACAATGAGCAGTTCTTC.

The chain recombines TRBV11-1 with TRBJ1-1, with a weak D call TRBD1 (5 bases). CDR3 length: 13 residues. The V end was cut by 4 bases, the J end by 4 bases, with 10 bases between. The germline gives CDR1 SGHAT, CDR2 FQDESV (reference sequence). This CDR3 reads CASSSQGSTEAFF. Written as DNA, the CDR3 is TGTGCCAGCAGCTCCCAGGGAAGCACTGAAGCTTTCTTT.